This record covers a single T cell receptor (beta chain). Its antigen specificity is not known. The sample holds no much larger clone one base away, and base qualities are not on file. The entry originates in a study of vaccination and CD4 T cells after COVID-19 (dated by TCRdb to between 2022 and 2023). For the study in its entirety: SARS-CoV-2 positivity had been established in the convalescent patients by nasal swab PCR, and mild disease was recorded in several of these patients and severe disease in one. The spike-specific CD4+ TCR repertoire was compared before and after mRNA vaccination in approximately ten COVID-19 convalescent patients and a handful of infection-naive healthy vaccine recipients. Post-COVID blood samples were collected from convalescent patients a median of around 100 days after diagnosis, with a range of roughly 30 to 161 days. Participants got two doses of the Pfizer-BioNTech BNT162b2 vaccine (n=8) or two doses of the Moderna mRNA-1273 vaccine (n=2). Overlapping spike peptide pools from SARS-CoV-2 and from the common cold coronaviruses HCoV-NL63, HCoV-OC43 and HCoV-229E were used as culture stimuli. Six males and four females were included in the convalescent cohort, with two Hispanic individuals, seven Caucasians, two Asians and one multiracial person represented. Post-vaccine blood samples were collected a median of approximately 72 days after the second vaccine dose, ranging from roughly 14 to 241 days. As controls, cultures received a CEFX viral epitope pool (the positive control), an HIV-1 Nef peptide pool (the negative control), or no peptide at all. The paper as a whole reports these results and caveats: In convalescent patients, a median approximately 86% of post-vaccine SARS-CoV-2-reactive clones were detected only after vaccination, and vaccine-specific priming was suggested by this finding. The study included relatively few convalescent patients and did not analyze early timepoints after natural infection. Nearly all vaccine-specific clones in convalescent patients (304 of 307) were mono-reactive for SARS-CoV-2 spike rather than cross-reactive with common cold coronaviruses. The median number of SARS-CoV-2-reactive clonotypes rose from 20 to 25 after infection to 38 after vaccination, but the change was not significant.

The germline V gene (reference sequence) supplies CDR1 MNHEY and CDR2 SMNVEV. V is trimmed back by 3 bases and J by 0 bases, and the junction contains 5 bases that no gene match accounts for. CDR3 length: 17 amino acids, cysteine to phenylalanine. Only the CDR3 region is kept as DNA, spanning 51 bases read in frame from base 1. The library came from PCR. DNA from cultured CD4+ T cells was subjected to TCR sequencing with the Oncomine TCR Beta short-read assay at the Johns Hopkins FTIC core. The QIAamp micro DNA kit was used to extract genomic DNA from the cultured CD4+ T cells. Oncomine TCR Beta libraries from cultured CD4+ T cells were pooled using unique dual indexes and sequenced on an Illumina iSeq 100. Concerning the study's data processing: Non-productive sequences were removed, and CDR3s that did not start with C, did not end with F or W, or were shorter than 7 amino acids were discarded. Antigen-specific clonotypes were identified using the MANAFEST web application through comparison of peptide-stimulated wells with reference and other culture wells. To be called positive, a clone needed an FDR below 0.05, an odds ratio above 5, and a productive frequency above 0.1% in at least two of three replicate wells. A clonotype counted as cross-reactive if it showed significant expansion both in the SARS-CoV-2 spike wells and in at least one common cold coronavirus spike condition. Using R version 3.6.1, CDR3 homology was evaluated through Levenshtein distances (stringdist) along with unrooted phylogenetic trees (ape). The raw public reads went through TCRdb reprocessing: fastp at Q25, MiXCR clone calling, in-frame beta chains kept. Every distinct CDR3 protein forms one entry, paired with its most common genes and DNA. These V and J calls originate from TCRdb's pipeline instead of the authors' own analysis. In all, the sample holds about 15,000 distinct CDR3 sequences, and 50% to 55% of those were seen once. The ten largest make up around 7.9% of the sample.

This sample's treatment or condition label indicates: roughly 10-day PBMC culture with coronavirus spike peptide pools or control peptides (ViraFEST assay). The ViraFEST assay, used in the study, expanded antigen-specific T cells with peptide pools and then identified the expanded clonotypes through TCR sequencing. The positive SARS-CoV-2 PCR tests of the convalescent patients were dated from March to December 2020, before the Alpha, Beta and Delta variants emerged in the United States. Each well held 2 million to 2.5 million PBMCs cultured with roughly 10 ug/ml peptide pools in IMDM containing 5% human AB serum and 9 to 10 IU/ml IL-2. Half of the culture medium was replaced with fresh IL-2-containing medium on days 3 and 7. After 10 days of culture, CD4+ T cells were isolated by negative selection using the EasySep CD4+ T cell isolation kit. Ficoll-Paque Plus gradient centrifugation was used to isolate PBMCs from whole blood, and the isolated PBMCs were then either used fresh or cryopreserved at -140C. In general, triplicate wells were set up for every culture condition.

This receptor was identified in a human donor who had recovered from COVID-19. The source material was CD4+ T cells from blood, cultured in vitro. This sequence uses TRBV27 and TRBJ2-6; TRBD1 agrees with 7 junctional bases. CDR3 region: CASSLTGYHSGANVLTF. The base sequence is TGTGCCAGCAGTTTGACAGGGTACCACTCTGGGGCCAACGTCCTGACTTTC.